Below, 24 T cell receptor beta chains from the same sample are listed, as sequenced in a study of blood T cell repertoires in COVID-19. TCRdb keeps only in-frame clones here, not all; method: immunoSEQ multiplex PCR. Of roughly 120,000 clones listed, 88% are singletons. Sequencing used peripheral blood. These receptors were obtained from a woman aged 45 to 65 with acute or convalescent COVID-19.

The chain couples TRBV5-4 to TRBJ1-2; 11 nucleotides agree with TRBD1. This CDR3 contains 14 residues. From germline, CDR1 is SGHNT and CDR2 YYREEE (reference sequence). Trimming cost V 2 bases and J 8 bases; bases outside gene matches: 5. CDR3 protein: CASSFWDRGDGYTF. CDR3 nucleotide sequence: TGTGCCAGCAGCTTTTGGGACAGGGGGGACGGCTACACCTTC.

The chain employs TRBV18 and TRBJ2-3; tentative D call: TRBD1 (6 bases). Trimming left V 3 bases short and J 0 bases short, with 25 bases between. The length of the CDR3 is 20 residues. Germline assignment: CDR1 KGHSH and CDR2 LQKENI. The CDR3 DNA follows: TGTGCCAGCTCACCCCTACCACCGCCAAGGACAGCAGCTAGCACAGATACGCAGTATTTT. Protein sequence: CASSPLPPPRTAASTDTQYF.

This chain uses TRBV12-3 or TRBV12-4 with TRBJ2-3; D not certain. The CDR3 is made up of 13 amino acids. Trimming shortened V by 3 bases and J by 5 bases, and 9 bases separated the two germline ends. The CDR3 protein is CASSFPPGDTQYF. CDR3 DNA sequence: TGTGCCAGCAGTTTCCCCCCCGGAGATACGCAGTATTTT.

This chain links TRBV19 with TRBJ2-5; possible D gene TRBD1, 5 bases. The V gene lost 4 bases and the J gene lost 1 base, with 10 bases spanning the gap. This CDR3 has 14 residues. Germline V lookup: CDR1 LNHDA, CDR2 SQIVND (reference sequence). The chain's CDR3 is CASSSRVLQETQYF. CDR3 bases: TGTGCCAGTAGTAGCAGGGTCCTCCAAGAGACCCAGTACTTC.

This sequence joins TRBV19 and TRBJ1-5; 7 nucleotides align to TRBD1. Trimming at V came to 0 bases and at J to 2 bases, leaving 1 base not matched to a gene. Germline V CDR1 and CDR2: LNHDA, SQIVND (reference sequence). The CDR3 is made up of 15 amino acids. CDR3 in DNA: TGTGCCAGTAGTATAGATGGGACAGGCAATCAGCCCCAGCATTTT. This translates into CASSIDGTGNQPQHF.

This clone was counted a few times. V usage is TRBV15 and J usage is TRBJ1-6; the D is unclear. Trimming took off 3 bases at V and 8 bases at J, with 14 bases between the two ends. Germline V gene lookup returns CDR1 LNHNV and CDR2 YYDKDF (reference sequence). This CDR3 has 15 amino acids. DNA of the CDR3: TGTGCCACCAGCAGGCAGTCGCCTCCAGATTCACCCCTCCACTTT. It encodes CATSRQSPPDSPLHF. Full variable domain (rest looked up from reference TRBV15 and TRBJ1-6): DAMVIQNPRYQVTQFGKPVTLSCSQTLNHNVMYWYQQKSSQAPKLLFHYYDKDFNNEADTPDNFQSRRPNTSFCFLDIRSPGLGDTAMYLCATSRQSPPDSPLHFGNGTRLTVT.

This clone was seen more than once but under ten times. V gene TRBV7-2 combines with J gene TRBJ2-7, with TRBD2 identical over 8 bases. CDR1 is SGHTA and CDR2 is FQGNSA in the germline V gene. The CDR3 loop spans 15 amino acids. Trimming took 4 bases from V and 4 from J; bases not matched to a gene: 9. CDR3 DNA: TGTGCCAGCAGCTCCGCCGGCGGGGGGAAATACGAGCAGTACTTC. Protein sequence: CASSSAGGGKYEQYF.

This clone has only a few counts. V and J are TRBV7-9 and TRBJ2-7; 10 nucleotides line up with TRBD2. The CDR3 totals 18 residues. V shed 10 bases and J 0 bases; nucleotides not matched to a gene: 18. Germline V lookup: CDR1 SEHNR, CDR2 FQNEAQ (reference sequence). CDR3 amino acids: CATPIEGATSGDSYEQYF. The CDR3 bases are TGTGCCACCCCCATTGAGGGCGCCACTAGCGGGGACTCCTACGAGCAGTACTTC.

The CDR3 loop is CASSLAPVPYNEQFF. The CDR3 nucleotides are TGCGCCAGCAGCTTGGCCCCGGTCCCATACAATGAGCAGTTCTTC. The chain couples TRBV5-1 to TRBJ2-1; D gene ambiguous. The CDR3 extends over 15 amino acids. Trimming removed 0 bases from V and 4 bases from J, with 11 bases in between. Germline V gene sequence: CDR1 SGHRS, CDR2 YFSETQ.

This chain connects TRBV21-1 to TRBJ2-1; no check of the table's D call, TRBD2, against the DNA was made. TRBV21-1 is noted as a pseudogene. CDR3 length: 15 residues. CDR3: CASTPPAGNYNEQFF. CDR3 nucleotide sequence: TGTGCCAGCACCCCCCCGGCGGGGAACTACAATGAGCAGTTCTTC.

The chain joins TRBV18 to TRBJ2-1; the match to TRBD2 covers 8 bases. CDR1 KGHSH and CDR2 LQKENI come from the germline V gene. Germline trimming cut 3 bases from V and 4 bases from J; bases unmatched to any gene: 8. This CDR3 contains 16 residues. CDR3 bases: TGTGCCAGCTCACCTTATCGTAGCGGGAAGTACAATGAGCAGTTCTTC. This encodes CASSPYRSGKYNEQFF.

The chain couples TRBV2 to TRBJ2-2; D gene ambiguous. This CDR3 spans 15 amino acids. The germline gives CDR1 SNHLY, CDR2 FYNNEI. Trimming shortened V by 3 bases and J by 2 bases, and 10 bases separated the two germline ends. CDR3 in DNA: TGTGCCAGCAGTGAGAACTCCCCCAACACCGGGGAGCTGTTTTTT. It codes for CASSENSPNTGELFF.

V and J are TRBV18 and TRBJ2-7, with TRBD2 identical over 14 bases. Germline V gives CDR1 KGHSH, CDR2 LQKENI. CDR3 length: 16 residues. The trim removed 0 bases at V and 5 bases at J, leaving 3 bases unmatched. CDR3 DNA sequence: TGTGCCAGCTCACCACCGGGACTAGCGGGAGCCCACGAGCAGTACTTC. Its protein product is CASSPPGLAGAHEQYF. Full variable domain (remainder filled in from reference TRBV18 and TRBJ2-7): NAGVMQNPRHLVRRRGQEARLRCSPMKGHSHVYWYRQLPEEGLKFMVYLQKENIIDESGMPKERFSAEFPKEGPSILRIQQVVRGDSAAYFCASSPPGLAGAHEQYFGPGTRLTVT.

Only one count was recorded for this clone. This rearrangement joins TRBV6-6 to TRBJ2-5, with 10 bases fitting TRBD1. This CDR3 contains 14 residues. Germline V gene sequence: CDR1 MNHNY, CDR2 SVGAGI (reference sequence). V shed 5 bases and J 4 bases; nucleotides not matched to a gene: 4. This chain's CDR3 is CASSGQGGGETQYF. The CDR3 region has the DNA TGTGCCAGCAGTGGACAGGGGGGTGGAGAGACCCAGTACTTC.

This clone was seen only a few times. The gene calls are TRBV21-1 and TRBJ2-1; TRBD2 is taken as the D call from the table, unchecked against the DNA. TRBV21-1 is a pseudogene locus. This CDR3 is built from 19 residues. The CDR3 sequence: CASSNAGIAGGTVSGEQFF. The CDR3 DNA is TGTGCCAGCAGCAACGCTGGGATAGCGGGAGGTACTGTTAGTGGTGAGCAGTTCTTC.

This rearrangement joins TRBV5-4 to TRBJ1-1; TRBD1 is a possible D gene (6 bases). Germline V gene sequence: CDR1 SGHNT, CDR2 YYREEE (reference sequence). V dropped 0 bases and J dropped 4 bases, with 13 bases sitting between them. The CDR3 sequence is 15 residues long. This CDR3 reads CASSLEMTGGTEAFF. The CDR3 bases are TGTGCCAGCAGCTTGGAAATGACAGGAGGCACTGAAGCTTTCTTT.

In DNA form, the CDR3 reads TGTGCCAGCAGCCCTTACGACAGGGCTAATGGAAACACCATATATTTT. This sequence encodes CASSPYDRANGNTIYF. The chain has TRBV6-2 or TRBV6-3 and TRBJ1-3; 7 bases match TRBD1. The germline gives CDR1 MNHEY, CDR2 SVGEGT. The J segment lost 3 bases and the V segment lost 6 bases, leaving 11 bases of the junction unmatched. The CDR3 contains 16 residues.

This chain connects TRBV7-6 to TRBJ1-1, with 9 bases matching TRBD1. The CDR3 contains 17 residues. The V gene end was trimmed by 4 bases and the J gene end by 7 bases; junction bases not matched to a gene: 16. Per germline, CDR1 SGHVS and CDR2 FNYEAQ. The CDR3 nucleotides are TGTGCCAGCAGCTCGTCTTATCGTCCGGGACAGGGAGGTGAAGCTTTCTTT. It specifies CASSSSYRPGQGGEAFF.

The V call is TRBV19, the J call TRBJ1-4; TRBD1 is a possible D gene (5 bases). The CDR3 runs to 17 residues. Trimming left V 3 bases short and J 0 bases short, with 14 bases between. Germline V gene sequence: CDR1 LNHDA, CDR2 SQIVND (reference sequence). The CDR3: CASSMRRGRATNEKLFF. The CDR3 DNA reads as TGTGCCAGTAGTATGAGGAGGGGAAGGGCAACTAATGAAAAACTGTTTTTT.

The chain links TRBV7-2 to TRBJ2-7; D possibly corresponds to TRBD1 (5 bases). CDR1 and CDR2 from the germline V gene are SGHTA and FQGNSA. The CDR3 loop spans 12 amino acids. Between the trimmed V and J ends, which lost 5 bases and 6 bases, there was a span of 11 bases. The CDR3 DNA is TGTGCCAGCAGCCGGGCAGGGTTCGAGCAGTACTTC. Translated: CASSRAGFEQYF.

The chain is built from TRBV9 and TRBJ1-1; D may be TRBD1 (5 bases). The CDR3 runs to 14 residues. Looked up from germline, CDR1 is SGDLS and CDR2 is YYNGEE. Trimming pared 0 bases from V and 3 bases from J, leaving 9 bases between. The CDR3 spells CASSVGGPDTEAFF. In DNA form, the CDR3 reads TGTGCCAGCAGCGTAGGGGGCCCGGACACTGAAGCTTTCTTT.

This clone was seen a few times. The chain links TRBV5-1 to TRBJ1-1, with D possibly being TRBD1 (6 bases). CDR1 SGHRS and CDR2 YFSETQ come from the germline V gene. The germline V and J ends were trimmed by 2 bases and 4 bases, with 21 bases remaining between them. The CDR3 is 17 amino acids. CDR3 nucleotide sequence: TGCGCCAGCAGCTTTACCGGGACAAGCGGTCTGGGCACTGAAGCTTTCTTT. Protein sequence: CASSFTGTSGLGTEAFF.

The chain combines TRBV4-2 with TRBJ2-3, with a possible D match to TRBD2 (6 bases). CDR3 size: 16 residues. The germline V and J ends were trimmed by 0 bases and 4 bases, with 14 bases remaining between them. CDR1 and CDR2 from the germline V gene are LGHNA and YNFKEQ. CDR3 in amino acids: CASSQEYLAKSDTQYF. CDR3 bases: TGTGCCAGCAGCCAAGAGTACCTAGCGAAATCAGATACGCAGTATTTT.

The rearrangement uses TRBV7-6 and TRBJ2-7, with TRBD2 matching 8 bases. The CDR3 is 12 amino acids. Germline V gives CDR1 SGHVS, CDR2 FNYEAQ. V was pared by 8 bases and J by 7 bases, with 7 bases of the junction left unmatched. DNA of the CDR3: TGTGCCAGCGGGCTTCCGGGAGGGGAGCAGTACTTC. This gives the protein CASGLPGGEQYF.